This TCR beta chain was captured in a study of identical twins. From the 5' RACE reads, TCRdb called clonotypes with MiXCR, one entry per CDR3 protein. The profile shows roughly 690,000 distinct CDR3 sequences, roughly 6.2% of them singletons. This clonotype has more than one count but fewer than ten. This CDR3 is 14 amino acids long. V was trimmed by 4 bases and J by 2 bases, leaving 9 bases between them. Germline V gene sequence: CDR1 MNHEY, CDR2 SMNVEV (reference sequence). The receptor comes from a man younger than 35 in good health. The chain uses TRBV27 and TRBJ2-1; TRBD2 might be the D (6 bases). The sequenced material came from naive T cells sorted from blood. The CDR3 sequence is CASSSGGPYNEQFF. For the CDR3, the DNA is TGTGCCAGCAGTTCCGGAGGGCCCTACAATGAGCAGTTCTTC.